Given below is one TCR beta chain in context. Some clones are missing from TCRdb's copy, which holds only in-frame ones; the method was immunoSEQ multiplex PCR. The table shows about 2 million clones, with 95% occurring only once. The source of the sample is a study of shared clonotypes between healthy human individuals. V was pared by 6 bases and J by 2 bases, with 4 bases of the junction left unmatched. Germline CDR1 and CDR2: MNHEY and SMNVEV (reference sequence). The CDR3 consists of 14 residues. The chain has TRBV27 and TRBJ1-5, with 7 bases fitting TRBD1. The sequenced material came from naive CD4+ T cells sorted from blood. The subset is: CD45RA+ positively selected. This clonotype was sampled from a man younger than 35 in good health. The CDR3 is CASRTGQGNQPQHF. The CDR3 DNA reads TGTGCCAGCAGAACCGGACAGGGCAATCAGCCCCAGCATTTT.